This entry concerns a single TCR beta chain. The repertoire was sequenced with immunoSEQ multiplex PCR; TCRdb's copy has only in-frame clones and lacks some. The data contain some 58,000 clones, around 87% of them singletons. This sample is part of a study of control samples from healthy donors and cancer patients. Trimming took off 5 bases at V and 2 bases at J, with 11 bases between the two ends. CDR1 and CDR2 from the germline V gene are SEHNR and FQNEAQ (reference sequence). The CDR3 runs to 14 residues. Material for sequencing was PBMCs. The chain uses TRBV7-9 and TRBJ2-3; tentative D call: TRBD2 (5 bases). The clonotype comes from a woman aged 55-69 years with lung cancer. The CDR3 nucleotides read TGTGCCAGCAGCCCTGGACTTTTCACAGATACGCAGTATTTT. It specifies CASSPGLFTDTQYF.